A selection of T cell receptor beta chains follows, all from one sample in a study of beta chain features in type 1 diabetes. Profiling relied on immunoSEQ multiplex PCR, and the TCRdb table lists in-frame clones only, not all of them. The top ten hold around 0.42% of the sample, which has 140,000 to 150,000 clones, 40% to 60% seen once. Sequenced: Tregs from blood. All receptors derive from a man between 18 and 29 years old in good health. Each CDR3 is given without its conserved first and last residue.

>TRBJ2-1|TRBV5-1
ASSERMRTDEQF
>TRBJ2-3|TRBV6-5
ASSRTSRTDTQY
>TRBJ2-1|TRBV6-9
ASSYPTGQGWNEQF
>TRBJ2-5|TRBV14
ASSQDWTGARETQY
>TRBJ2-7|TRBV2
ASSELGNSYEQY
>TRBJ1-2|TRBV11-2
ASSSPQGLNGYT
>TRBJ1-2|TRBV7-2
ASSLVGQGNYGYT
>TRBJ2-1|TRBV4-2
ASSRTGDNEQF
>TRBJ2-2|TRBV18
ASSQGTGASSRELF
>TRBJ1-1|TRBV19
ASSISGGNTEAF
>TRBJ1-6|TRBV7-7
ASSLAPGSPLH
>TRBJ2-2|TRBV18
ASSQIAGNTGELF
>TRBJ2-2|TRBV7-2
ASSLGWQNTGELF
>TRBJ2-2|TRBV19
ASSFLAGGGGELF
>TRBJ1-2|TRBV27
ASRDRGYSLGGYT
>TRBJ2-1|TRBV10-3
AISEGEVAYNEQF
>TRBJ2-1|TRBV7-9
ASSSQGGTEQF
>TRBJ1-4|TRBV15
ATSLGGTGNEKLF
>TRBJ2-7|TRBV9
ASSPTGDYEQY
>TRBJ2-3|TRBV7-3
ASSLNRWDTQY
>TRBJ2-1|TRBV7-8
ASSKGQGQHNEQF
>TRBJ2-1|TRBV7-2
ASSTGTSGYNEQF
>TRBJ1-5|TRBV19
ASSSREHSSSNQPQH
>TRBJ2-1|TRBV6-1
ASSVRTASSYNEQF
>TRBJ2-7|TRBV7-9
ASSSQYGTVSSYEQY
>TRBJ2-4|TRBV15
ATSRERQQGLTLAKNIQY
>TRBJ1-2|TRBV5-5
ASSLDYSLYGYT
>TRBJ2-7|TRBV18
ASSRKGQGVHEQY
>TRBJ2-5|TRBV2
ASNAAETQETQY
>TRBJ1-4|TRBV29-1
SATGTVATNEKLF